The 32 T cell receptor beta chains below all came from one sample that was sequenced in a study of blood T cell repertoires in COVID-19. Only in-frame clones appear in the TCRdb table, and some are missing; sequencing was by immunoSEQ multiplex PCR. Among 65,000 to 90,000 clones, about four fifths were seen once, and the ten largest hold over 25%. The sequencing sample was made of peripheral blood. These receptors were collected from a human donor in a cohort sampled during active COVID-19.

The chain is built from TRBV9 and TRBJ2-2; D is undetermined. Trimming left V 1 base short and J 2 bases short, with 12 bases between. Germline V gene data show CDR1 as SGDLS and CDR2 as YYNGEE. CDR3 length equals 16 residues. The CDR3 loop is CASSVISVPNTGELFF. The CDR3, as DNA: TGTGCCAGCAGCGTAATTAGTGTCCCTAACACCGGGGAGCTGTTTTTT.

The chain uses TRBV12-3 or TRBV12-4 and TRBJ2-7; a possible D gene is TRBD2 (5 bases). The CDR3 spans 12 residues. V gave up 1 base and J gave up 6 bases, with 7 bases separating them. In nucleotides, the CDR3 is TGTGCCAGCAGTTTAGAAGGAGGCGAGCAGTACTTC. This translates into CASSLEGGEQYF.

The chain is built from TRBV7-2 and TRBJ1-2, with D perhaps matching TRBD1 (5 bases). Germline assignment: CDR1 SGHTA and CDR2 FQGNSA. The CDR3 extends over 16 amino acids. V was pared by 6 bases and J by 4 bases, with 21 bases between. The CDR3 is CASSILRGGRGYGYTF. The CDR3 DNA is TGTGCCAGCAGTATCCTGAGGGGCGGGAGGGGCTATGGCTACACCTTC.

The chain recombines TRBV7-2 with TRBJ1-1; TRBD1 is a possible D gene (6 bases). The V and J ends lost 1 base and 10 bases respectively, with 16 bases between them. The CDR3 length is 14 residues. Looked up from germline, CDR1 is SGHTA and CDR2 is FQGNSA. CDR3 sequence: CASSLGEGVGAAFF. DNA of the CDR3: TGTGCCAGCAGCTTAGGCGAGGGGGTTGGGGCAGCTTTCTTT.

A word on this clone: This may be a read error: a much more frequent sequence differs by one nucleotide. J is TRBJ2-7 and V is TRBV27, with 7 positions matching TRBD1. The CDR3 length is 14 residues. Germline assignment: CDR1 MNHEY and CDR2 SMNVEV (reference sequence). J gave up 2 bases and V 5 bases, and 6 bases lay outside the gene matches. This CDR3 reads CASSPTGTAYEQYF. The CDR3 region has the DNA TGTGCCAGCAGTCCCACCGGGACAGCCTACGAGCAGTACTTC.

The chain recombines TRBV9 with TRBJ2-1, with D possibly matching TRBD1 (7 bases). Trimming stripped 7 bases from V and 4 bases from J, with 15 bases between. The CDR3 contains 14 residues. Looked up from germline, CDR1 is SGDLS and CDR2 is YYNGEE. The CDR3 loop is CASGGDSTYNEQFF. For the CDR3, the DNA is TGTGCCAGCGGAGGGGACAGTACTTACAATGAGCAGTTCTTC. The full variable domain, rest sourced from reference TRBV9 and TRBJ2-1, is DSGVTQTPKHLITATGQRVTLRCSPRSGDLSVYWYQQSLDQGLQFLIQYYNGEERAKGNILERFSAQQFPDLHSELNLSSLELGDSALYFCASGGDSTYNEQFFGPGTRLTVL.

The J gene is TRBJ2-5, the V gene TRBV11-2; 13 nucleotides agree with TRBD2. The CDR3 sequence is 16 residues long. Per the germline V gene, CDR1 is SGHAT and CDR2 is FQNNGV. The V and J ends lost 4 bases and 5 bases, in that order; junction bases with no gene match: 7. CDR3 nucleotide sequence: TGTGCCAGCAGCTCTTTACTAGCGGGGGGGCGGGAGACCCAGTACTTC. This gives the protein CASSSLLAGGRETQYF.

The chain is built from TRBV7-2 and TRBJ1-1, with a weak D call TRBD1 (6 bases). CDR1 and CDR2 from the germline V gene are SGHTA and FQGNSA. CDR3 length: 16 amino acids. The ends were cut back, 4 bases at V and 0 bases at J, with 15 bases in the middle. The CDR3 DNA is TGTGCCAGCAGCTCCGACAGGCCTATATTGAACACTGAAGCTTTCTTT. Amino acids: CASSSDRPILNTEAFF.

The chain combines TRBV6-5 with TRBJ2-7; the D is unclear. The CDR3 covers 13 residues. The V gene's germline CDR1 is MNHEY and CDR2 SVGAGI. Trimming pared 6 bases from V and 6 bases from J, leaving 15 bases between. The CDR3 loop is CASRRQGDGEQYF. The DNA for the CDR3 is TGTGCCAGCAGACGACAAGGTGACGGCGAGCAGTACTTC.

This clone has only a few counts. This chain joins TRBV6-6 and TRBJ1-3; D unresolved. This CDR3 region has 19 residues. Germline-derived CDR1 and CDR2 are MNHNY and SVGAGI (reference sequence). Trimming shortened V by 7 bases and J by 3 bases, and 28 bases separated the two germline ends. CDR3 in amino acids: CASIRPLAGSSRCGNTIYF. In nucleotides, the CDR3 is TGTGCCAGCATTCGGCCCCTGGCAGGCTCTTCCAGGTGTGGAAACACCATATATTTT.

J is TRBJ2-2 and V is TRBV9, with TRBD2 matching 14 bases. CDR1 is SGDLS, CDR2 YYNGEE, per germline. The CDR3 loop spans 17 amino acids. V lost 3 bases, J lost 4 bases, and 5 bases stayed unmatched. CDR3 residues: CASSDGTSGGITGELFF. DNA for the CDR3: TGTGCCAGCAGCGATGGGACTAGCGGGGGAATCACCGGGGAGCTGTTTTTT.

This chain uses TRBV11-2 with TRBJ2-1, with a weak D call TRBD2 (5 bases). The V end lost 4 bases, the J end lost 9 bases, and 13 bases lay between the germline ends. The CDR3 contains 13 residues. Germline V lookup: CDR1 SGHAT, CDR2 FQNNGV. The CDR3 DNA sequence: TGTGCCAGCAGCTCCTCACCGGGGTCTGAGCAGTTCTTC. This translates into CASSSSPGSEQFF.

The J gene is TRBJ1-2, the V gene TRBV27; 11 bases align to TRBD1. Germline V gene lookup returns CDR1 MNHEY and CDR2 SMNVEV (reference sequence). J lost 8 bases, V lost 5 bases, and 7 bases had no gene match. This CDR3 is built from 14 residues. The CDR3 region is CASSPWTGGSGYTF. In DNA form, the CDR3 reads TGTGCCAGCAGTCCTTGGACAGGGGGCTCAGGCTACACCTTC.

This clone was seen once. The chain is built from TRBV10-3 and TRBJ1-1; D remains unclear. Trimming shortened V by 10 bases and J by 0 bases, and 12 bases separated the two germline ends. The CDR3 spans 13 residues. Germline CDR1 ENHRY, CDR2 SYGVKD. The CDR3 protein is CATRISLNTEAFF. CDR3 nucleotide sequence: TGTGCCACGAGAATAAGCCTGAACACTGAAGCTTTCTTT.

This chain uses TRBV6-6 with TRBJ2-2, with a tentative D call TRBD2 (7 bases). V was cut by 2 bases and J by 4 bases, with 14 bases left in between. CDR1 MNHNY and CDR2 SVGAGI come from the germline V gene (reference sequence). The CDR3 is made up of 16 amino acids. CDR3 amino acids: CASSYRGGAPTGELFF. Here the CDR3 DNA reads TGTGCCAGCAGTTACAGGGGGGGGGCGCCCACCGGGGAGCTGTTTTTT.

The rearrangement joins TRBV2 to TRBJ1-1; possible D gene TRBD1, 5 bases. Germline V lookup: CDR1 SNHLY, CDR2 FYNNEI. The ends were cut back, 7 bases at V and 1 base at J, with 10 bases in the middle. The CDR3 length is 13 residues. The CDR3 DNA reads TGTGCCAGCAAGTTGACAGCGAACACTGAAGCTTTCTTT. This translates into CASKLTANTEAFF. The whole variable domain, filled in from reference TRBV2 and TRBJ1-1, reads EPEVTQTPSHQVTQMGQEVILRCVPISNHLYFYWYRQILGQKVEFLVSFYNNEISEKSEIFDDQFSVERPDGSNFTLKIRSTKLEDSAMYFCASKLTANTEAFFGQGTRLTVV.

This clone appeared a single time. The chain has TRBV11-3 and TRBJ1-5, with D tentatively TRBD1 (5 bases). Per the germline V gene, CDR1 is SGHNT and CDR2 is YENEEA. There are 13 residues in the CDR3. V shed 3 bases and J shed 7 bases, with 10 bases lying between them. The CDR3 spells CASSLMRGQPQHF. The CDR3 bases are TGTGCCAGCAGCTTGATGCGGGGCCAGCCCCAGCATTTT. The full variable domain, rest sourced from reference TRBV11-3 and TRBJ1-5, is EAGVVQSPRYKIIEKKQPVAFWCNPISGHNTLYWYLQNLGQGPELLIRYENEEAVDDSQLPKDRFSAERLKGVDSTLKIQPAELGDSAVYLCASSLMRGQPQHFGDGTRLSIL.

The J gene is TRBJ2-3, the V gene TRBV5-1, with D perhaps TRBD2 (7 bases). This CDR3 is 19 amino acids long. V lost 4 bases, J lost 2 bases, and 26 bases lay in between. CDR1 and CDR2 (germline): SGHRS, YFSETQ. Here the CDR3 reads CASSAAGAGAPKPTDTQYF. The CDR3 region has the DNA TGCGCCAGCAGCGCGGCAGGGGCGGGGGCACCCAAACCCACAGATACGCAGTATTTT.

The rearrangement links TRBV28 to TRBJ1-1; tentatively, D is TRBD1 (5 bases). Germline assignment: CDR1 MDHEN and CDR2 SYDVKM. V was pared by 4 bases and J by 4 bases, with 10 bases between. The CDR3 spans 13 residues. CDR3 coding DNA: TGTGCCAGCAGTTGGGGCTCTGTCACTGAAGCTTTCTTT. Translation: CASSWGSVTEAFF.

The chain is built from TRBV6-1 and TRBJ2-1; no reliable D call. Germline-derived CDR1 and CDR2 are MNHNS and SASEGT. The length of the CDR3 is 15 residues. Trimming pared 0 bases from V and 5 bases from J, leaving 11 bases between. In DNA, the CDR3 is TGTGCCAGCAGTGAAGCGTCGGCTGGGCACAATGAGCAGTTCTTC. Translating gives CASSEASAGHNEQFF.

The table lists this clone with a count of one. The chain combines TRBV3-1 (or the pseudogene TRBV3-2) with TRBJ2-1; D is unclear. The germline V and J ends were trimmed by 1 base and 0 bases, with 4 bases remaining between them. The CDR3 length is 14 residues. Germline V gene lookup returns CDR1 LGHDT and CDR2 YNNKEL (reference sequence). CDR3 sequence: CASSQGSSYNEQFF. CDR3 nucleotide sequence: TGTGCCAGCAGCCAAGGCAGCTCCTACAATGAGCAGTTCTTC.

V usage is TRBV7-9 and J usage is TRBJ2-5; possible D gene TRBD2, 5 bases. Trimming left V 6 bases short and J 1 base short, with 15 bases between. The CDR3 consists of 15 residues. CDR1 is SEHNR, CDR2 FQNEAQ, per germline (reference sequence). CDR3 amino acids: CASSRDGIPQETQYF. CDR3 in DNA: TGTGCCAGCAGTCGAGACGGGATCCCCCAAGAGACCCAGTACTTC.

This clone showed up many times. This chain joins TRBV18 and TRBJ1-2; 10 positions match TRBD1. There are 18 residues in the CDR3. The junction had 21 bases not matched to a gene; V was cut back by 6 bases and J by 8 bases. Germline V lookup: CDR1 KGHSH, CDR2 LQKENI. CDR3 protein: CASSARGTGVLKSGGYTF. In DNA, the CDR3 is TGTGCCAGCTCTGCTCGAGGGACAGGGGTTCTTAAATCGGGCGGCTACACCTTC.

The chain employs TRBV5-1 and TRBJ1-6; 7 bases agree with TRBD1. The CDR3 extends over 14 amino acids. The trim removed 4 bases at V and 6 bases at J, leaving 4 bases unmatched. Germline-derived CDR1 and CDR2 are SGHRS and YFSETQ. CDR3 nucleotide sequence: TGCGCCAGCAGCCTAGACAGGGCTAATTCACCCCTCCACTTT. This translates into CASSLDRANSPLHF.

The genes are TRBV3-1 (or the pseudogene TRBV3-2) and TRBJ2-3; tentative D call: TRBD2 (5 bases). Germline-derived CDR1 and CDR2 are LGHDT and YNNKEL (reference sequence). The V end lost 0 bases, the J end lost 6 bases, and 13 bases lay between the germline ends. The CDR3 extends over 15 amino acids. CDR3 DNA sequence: TGTGCCAGCAGCCAAGATCAACAGCGGCGGGATACGCAGTATTTT. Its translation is CASSQDQQRRDTQYF.

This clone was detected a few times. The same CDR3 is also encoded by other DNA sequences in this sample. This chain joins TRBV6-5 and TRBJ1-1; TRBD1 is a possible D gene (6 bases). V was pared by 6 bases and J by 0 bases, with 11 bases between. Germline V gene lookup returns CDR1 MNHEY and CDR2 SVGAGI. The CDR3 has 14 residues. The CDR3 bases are TGTGCCAGCAGCCTCGACAGGTTGAACACTGAAGCTTTCTTT. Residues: CASSLDRLNTEAFF.

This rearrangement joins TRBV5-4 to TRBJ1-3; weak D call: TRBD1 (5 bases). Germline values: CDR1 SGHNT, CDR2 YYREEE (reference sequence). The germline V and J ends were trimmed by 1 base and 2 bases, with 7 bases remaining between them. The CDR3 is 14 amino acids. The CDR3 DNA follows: TGTGCCAGCAGCTTGTCGGGGGCTGGAAACACCATATATTTT. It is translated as CASSLSGAGNTIYF. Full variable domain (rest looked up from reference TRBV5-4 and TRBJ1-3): ETGVTQSPTHLIKTRGQQVTLRCSSQSGHNTVSWYQQALGQGPQFIFQYYREEENGRGNFPPRFSGLQFPNYSSELNVNALELDDSALYLCASSLSGAGNTIYFGEGSWLTVV.

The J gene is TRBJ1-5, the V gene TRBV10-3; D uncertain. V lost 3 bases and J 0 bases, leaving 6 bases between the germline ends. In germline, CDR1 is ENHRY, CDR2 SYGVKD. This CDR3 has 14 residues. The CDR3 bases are TGTGCCATCAGTGATTCCGGTAGCAATCAGCCCCAGCATTTT. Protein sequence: CAISDSGSNQPQHF.

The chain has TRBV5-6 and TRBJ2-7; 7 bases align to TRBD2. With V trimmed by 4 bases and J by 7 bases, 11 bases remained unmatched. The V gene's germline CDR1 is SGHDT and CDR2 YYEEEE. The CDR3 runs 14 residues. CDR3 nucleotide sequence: TGTGCCAGCAGCGGGAGGGCTATGGGGGGAGAGCAGTACTTC. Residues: CASSGRAMGGEQYF.

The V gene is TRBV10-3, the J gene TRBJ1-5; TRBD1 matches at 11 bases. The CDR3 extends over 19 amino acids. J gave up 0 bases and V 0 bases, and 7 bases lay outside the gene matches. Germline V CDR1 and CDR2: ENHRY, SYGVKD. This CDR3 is CAISESIGTGGYSNQPQHF. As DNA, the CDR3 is TGTGCCATCAGTGAGTCGATCGGGACAGGGGGATATAGCAATCAGCCCCAGCATTTT.

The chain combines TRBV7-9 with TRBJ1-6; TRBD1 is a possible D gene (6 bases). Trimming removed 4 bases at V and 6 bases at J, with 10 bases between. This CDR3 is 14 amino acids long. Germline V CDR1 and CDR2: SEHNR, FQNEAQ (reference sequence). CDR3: CASSSGQLNSPLHF. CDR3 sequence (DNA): TGTGCCAGCAGCTCCGGACAGCTTAATTCACCCCTCCACTTT.

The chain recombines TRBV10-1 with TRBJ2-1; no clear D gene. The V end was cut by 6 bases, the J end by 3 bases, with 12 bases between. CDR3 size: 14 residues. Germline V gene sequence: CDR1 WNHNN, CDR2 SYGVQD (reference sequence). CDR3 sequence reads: CASSAAVSYNEQFF. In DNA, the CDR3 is TGCGCCAGCAGCGCCGCGGTGAGCTACAATGAGCAGTTCTTC.